One sample yielded the 8 T cell receptor beta chains listed below, sequenced in a study of T cell responses to AZD1222 COVID-19 vaccine. Generated by immunoSEQ multiplex PCR, the TCRdb table keeps only in-frame clones and is missing some. The sample lists around 110,000 clones, 85% to 95% seen once, with 1.6% in the top ten. Sample: peripheral blood, taken 28 days after the second AZD1222 dose. Source of these receptors: an adult who received the AZD1222 COVID-19 vaccine.

The V and J genes are TRBV19 and TRBJ1-1, with a possible D match to TRBD1 (5 bases). Germline loops: CDR1 LNHDA, CDR2 SQIVND (reference sequence). V lost 4 bases and J 6 bases, leaving 6 bases between the germline ends. CDR3 length: 11 residues. For the CDR3, the DNA is TGTGCCAGTAGTACCAGGGCTGAAGCTTTCTTT. Protein: CASSTRAEAFF.

The chain is built from TRBV11-2 and TRBJ1-1; D is possibly TRBD1 (5 bases). V was clipped by 0 bases and J by 3 bases, with 11 bases between them. Germline CDR1 is SGHAT and CDR2 is FQNNGV. The CDR3 extends over 15 amino acids. CDR3 in amino acids: CASSLDRGSDTEAFF. The CDR3 DNA follows: TGTGCCAGCAGCTTAGATCGGGGGAGTGACACTGAAGCTTTCTTT. Variable domain in full (rest from reference TRBV11-2 and TRBJ1-1): EAGVAQSPRYKIIEKRQSVAFWCNPISGHATLYWYQQILGQGPKLLIQFQNNGVVDDSQLPKDRFSAERLKGVDSTLKIQPAKLEDSAVYLCASSLDRGSDTEAFFGQGTRLTVV.

This sequence joins TRBV5-4 and TRBJ2-7, with TRBD1 identical over 12 bases. The V and J ends lost 4 bases and 3 bases, in that order; junction bases with no gene match: 5. CDR1 is SGHNT and CDR2 is YYREEE in the germline V gene (reference sequence). This CDR3 spans 15 amino acids. As DNA, the CDR3 is TGTGCCAGCAGCGCGGGACAGGGGGCAAGCTACGAGCAGTACTTC. Protein: CASSAGQGASYEQYF.

Of note for this clone: Other DNA sequences of this sample code for an identical CDR3. The genes are TRBV3-1 (or the pseudogene TRBV3-2) and TRBJ1-6; D remains ambiguous. CDR3 length: 15 amino acids. The V gene lost 3 bases and the J gene lost 8 bases, with 14 bases spanning the gap. The germline V gene has CDR1 LGHDT and CDR2 YNNKEL (reference sequence). CDR3 in amino acids: CASSQVSGIDSPLHF. In DNA form, the CDR3 reads TGTGCCAGCAGCCAGGTCTCGGGGATTGATTCACCCCTCCACTTT.

This chain links TRBV7-8 with TRBJ2-1; TRBD1 matches at 10 bases. CDR1 and CDR2 from the germline V gene are SGHVS and FQNEAQ. Trimming at V came to 6 bases and at J to 14 bases, leaving 16 bases not matched to a gene. CDR3 length: 15 residues. The CDR3 sequence is CASSPHRDRGNLKFF. In DNA form, the CDR3 reads TGTGCCAGCAGTCCACACCGGGACAGGGGTAATTTGAAGTTCTTC.

CDR3 DNA: TGTGCCAGCAGTTCCCGGACACCAACTAATGAAAAACTGTTTTTT. This sequence encodes CASSSRTPTNEKLFF. V gene TRBV27 combines with J gene TRBJ1-4, with D possibly being TRBD1 (5 bases). The V and J ends lost 4 bases and 0 bases respectively, with 9 bases between them. Per germline, CDR1 MNHEY and CDR2 SMNVEV (reference sequence). The CDR3 consists of 15 residues.

This clone appeared once. CDR3 sequence (DNA): TGTGCCAGCCAGACTTGGGAGCGGGCGGCCTACGAGCAGTACTTC. Translated: CASQTWERAAYEQYF. The chain is built from TRBV21-1 and TRBJ2-7; the DNA was not compared with TRBD2, the D call given in the table. TRBV21-1 is annotated as a pseudogene. The CDR3 extends over 15 amino acids.

The chain links TRBV5-1 to TRBJ2-2; 9 nucleotides align to TRBD1. Per germline, CDR1 SGHRS and CDR2 YFSETQ. Trimming removed 1 base from V and 4 bases from J; junction bases left unmatched: 5. This CDR3 spans 16 amino acids. In DNA form, the CDR3 reads TGCGCCAGCAGCTTGTTGGGACAGGGTGCCACCGGGGAGCTGTTTTTT. It yields the protein CASSLLGQGATGELFF.